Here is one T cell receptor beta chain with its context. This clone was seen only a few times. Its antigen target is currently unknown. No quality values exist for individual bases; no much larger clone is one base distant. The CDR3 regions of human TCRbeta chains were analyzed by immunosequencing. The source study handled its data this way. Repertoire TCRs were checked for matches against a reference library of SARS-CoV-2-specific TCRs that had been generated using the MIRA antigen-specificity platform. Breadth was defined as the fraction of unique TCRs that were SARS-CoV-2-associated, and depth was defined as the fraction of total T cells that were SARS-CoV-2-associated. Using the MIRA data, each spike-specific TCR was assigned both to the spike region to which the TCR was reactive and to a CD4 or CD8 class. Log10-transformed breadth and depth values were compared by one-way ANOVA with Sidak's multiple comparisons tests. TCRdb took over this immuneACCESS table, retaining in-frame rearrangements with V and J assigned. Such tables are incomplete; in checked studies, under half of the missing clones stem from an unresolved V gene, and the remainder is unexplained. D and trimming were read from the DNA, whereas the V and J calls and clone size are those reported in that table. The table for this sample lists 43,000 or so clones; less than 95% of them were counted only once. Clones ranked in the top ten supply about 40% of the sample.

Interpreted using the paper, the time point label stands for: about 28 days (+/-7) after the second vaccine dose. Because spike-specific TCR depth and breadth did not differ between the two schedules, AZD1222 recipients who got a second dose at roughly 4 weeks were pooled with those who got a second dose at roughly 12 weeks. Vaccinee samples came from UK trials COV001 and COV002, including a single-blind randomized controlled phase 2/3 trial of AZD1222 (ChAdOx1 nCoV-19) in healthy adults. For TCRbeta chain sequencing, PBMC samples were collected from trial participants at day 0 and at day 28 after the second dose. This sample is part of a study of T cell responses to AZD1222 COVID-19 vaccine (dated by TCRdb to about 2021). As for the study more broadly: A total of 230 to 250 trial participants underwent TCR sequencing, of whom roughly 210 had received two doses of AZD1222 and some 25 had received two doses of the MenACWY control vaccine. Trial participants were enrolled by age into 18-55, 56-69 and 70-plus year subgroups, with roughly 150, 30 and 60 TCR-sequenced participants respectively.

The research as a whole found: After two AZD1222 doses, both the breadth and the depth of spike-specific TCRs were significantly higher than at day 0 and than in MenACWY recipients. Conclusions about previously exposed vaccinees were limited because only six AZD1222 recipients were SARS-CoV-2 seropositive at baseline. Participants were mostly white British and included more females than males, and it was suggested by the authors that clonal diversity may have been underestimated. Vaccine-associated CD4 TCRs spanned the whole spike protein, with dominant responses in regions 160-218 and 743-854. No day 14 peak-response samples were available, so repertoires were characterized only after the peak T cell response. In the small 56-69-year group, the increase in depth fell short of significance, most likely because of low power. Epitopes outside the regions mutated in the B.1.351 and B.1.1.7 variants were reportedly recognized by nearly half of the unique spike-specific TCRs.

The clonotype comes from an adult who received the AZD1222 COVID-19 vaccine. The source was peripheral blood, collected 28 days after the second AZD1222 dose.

The CDR3 reads CASSPRLGGTEAFF. The nucleotide sequence reads as follows: TGTGCCAGCAGCCCTCGACTGGGAGGAACTGAAGCTTTCTTT. The sequence joins TRBV5-4 to TRBJ1-1; the D gene cannot be named for sure. Its CDR3 holds 14 amino acids, cysteine through phenylalanine. Just CDR3 DNA is preserved here, 42 bases in frame from base 1. Deletion took 4 bases off V and 5 bases off J, with a span of 15 bases between the germline ends. Based on the germline V gene (reference sequence), the CDR1 and CDR2 sequences are SGHNT and YYREEE.